This T cell receptor beta chain was sequenced for a study of T cells in pancreatic ductal adenocarcinoma (dated by TCRdb to 2017 to 2019). About the investigation overall: To learn about the adaptive T-cell response arising naturally, investigators profiled where tumor-infiltrating CD8+ T cells, together with suppressive cells, were located within resected pancreatic ductal adenocarcinoma, how abundant they were, and what qualities they showed. Summary of the overall study and its limitations: Tumor versus blood clonality comparisons may be biased because tumors are enriched in CD45RO+ effector rather than naive T cells, biasing toward lower diversity. More total productive templates and about 8-fold more unique clonotypes were found in blood samples than in tumor samples. There was no significant difference in T-cell clonality between tumor and blood, where mean clonality was roughly 0.12 for tumors and more than 0.065 for blood. Because inoperable disease is present at presentation in most pancreatic cancer patients, the resected cohort was biased toward the minority with early-stage disease.

Pancreatic ductal adenocarcinoma patients who had undergone surgery without neoadjuvant therapy were selected. Peripheral blood was collected in heparin tubes, from which PBMCs were isolated by histopaque density gradient and cryopreserved in approximately 9.3% DMSO. Genomic DNA was extracted from six or seven PBMC and some ten flash-frozen tumor specimens using the DNeasy Blood and Tissue Kit with Proteinase K and RNase treatment. This clone has just one count. No antigen is known for it. It has no much larger one-base neighbor in the sample; base qualities were not kept. In the germline V gene, CDR1 corresponds to SGDLS and CDR2 to YYNGEE. The CDR3 spans 15 residues, from the cysteine through the phenylalanine. The only DNA kept is the CDR3, 45 bases in frame from the first base. After removal of 4 bases from V and 8 bases from J, the junction retains 8 bases not matched to a gene. TCR beta CDR3 regions were amplified from genomic DNA using the immunoSEQ hsTCRB kit. An Illumina HiSeq system was used for high-throughput TRB CDR3 sequencing. The paper's processing steps were these. The immunoSEQ software was used to analyze sequencing reads, and nonproductive sequences containing premature stops or frame-shifts were removed. Clonality of the repertoire was calculated as one minus Shannon entropy normalized by log2 of the number of unique productive sequences. TCRdb limited this immuneACCESS table to in-frame rearrangements with V and J called. A share of clones is missing; checked studies link under half to unresolved V genes, and the rest is unexplained. V, J and clone size are taken as reported in that table, and D and trimming were inferred from the DNA itself. In this sample the table shows roughly 100,000 clones, about 95% of which occur a single time. The ten largest account for 3.1% of the sample.

The sequence was collected from a human donor with pancreatic ductal adenocarcinoma. The chain joins TRBV9 to TRBJ2-1, with 11 junctional bases fitting TRBD2. The specimen sequenced was PBMCs. The DNA is as follows: TGTGCCAGCAGCTCTAGCGGGACTAGCGGAGATGAGCAGTTCTTC. It translates to CASSSSGTSGDEQFF. The full variable domain, with segments outside the CDR3 supplied by the reference TRBV9 and TRBJ2-1 proteins, appears as DSGVTQTPKHLITATGQRVTLRCSPRSGDLSVYWYQQSLDQGLQFLIQYYNGEERAKGNILERFSAQQFPDLHSELNLSSLELGDSALYFCASSSSGTSGDEQFFGPGTRLTVL.